A selection of T cell receptor beta chains follows, all from one sample in a study of response to subunit inactivated influenza vaccine. TCRdb independently ran MiXCR on the RT-PCR reads; one entry per CDR3 protein. The table records 500,000 to 600,000 distinct CDR3 sequences, approximately 15% of them present only once. The specimen comprised CD4+ T cells sorted from PBMCs, sampled 23 months after vaccination. The receptors derive from a man between 50 and 75 years old who received an inactivated influenza vaccine. CDR3s leave out the opening cysteine and the closing phenylalanine or tryptophan.

CDR3aa,j_gene,v_gene
ASSRGQGSTGELF,TRBJ2-2,TRBV12-3/TRBV12-4
ASSPAGAARYGYT,TRBJ1-2,TRBV12-3/TRBV12-4
SVGTSVGNTIY,TRBJ1-3,TRBV29-1
ASNPGRAASDEQF,TRBJ2-1,TRBV12-3/TRBV12-4
ASSHSGTGYLEQY,TRBJ2-7,TRBV25-1
ASTLLVRTNTGELF,TRBJ2-2,TRBV7-9
ASSFFGRTGANVLT,TRBJ2-6,TRBV7-9
ASSWSRQETQY,TRBJ2-5,TRBV7-2
ASSLAWEWGRQY,TRBJ2-7,TRBV12-3/TRBV12-4
SASPTGLYYGYT,TRBJ1-2,TRBV20-1
ASQTGGARNTEAF,TRBJ1-1,TRBV19
ASSPTLPGSGQF,TRBJ2-1,TRBV12-3/TRBV12-4
ASSPEWVNEQY,TRBJ2-7,TRBV6-1
ASSSMDNTEAF,TRBJ1-1,TRBV6-2/TRBV6-3
ASRSPESSYNEQF,TRBJ2-1,TRBV2
ASSLVRGSTHTQY,TRBJ2-3,TRBV7-9
SAGTRFSTDTQY,TRBJ2-3,TRBV29-1